The sequence of this T cell receptor beta chain was determined in a study of blood T cell repertoires in COVID-19. Study as a whole: Collection of acute and convalescent COVID-19 samples took place in the United States, Italy and Spain.

The table came from immunoSEQ multiplex PCR; TCRdb's copy has only in-frame clones and leaves some out. The sample contains 45,000 to 65,000 clones, 90% to 95% of which appear only once. The CDR3 covers 12 residues. J was trimmed by 9 bases and V by 5 bases; bases with no gene match: 4. The rearrangement joins TRBV12-3 or TRBV12-4 to TRBJ2-1; 7 nucleotides agree with TRBD2. This receptor was taken from a human donor in a cohort sampled during active COVID-19. Input material: peripheral blood. The CDR3 protein is CASSAGGGEQFF. The CDR3 DNA is TGTGCCAGCAGTGCTGGCGGGGGTGAGCAGTTCTTC.